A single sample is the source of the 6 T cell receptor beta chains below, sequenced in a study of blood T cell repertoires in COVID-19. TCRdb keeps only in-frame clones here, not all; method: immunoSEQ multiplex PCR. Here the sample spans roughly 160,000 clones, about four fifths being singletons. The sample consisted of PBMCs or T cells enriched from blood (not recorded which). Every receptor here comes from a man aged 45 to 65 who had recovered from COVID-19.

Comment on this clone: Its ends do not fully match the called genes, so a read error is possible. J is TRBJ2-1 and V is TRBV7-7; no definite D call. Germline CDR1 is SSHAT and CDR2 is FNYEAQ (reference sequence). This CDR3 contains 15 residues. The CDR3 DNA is TGTGCTAGCAGTCTAGACCACGGGTCCTTCAATGAGCAGTTCTTC. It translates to CASSLDHGSFNEQFF.

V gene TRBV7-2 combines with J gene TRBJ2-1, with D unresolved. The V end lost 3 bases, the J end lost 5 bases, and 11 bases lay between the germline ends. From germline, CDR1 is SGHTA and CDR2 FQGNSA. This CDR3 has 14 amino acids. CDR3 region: CASSFDRFNNEQFF. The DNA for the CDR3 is TGTGCCAGCAGCTTTGATAGATTCAACAATGAGCAGTTCTTC.

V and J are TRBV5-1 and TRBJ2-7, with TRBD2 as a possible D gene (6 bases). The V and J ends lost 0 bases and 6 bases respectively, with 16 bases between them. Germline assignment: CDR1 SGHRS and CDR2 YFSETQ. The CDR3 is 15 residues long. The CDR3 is CASSLAAGLFSEQYF. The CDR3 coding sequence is TGCGCCAGCAGCTTGGCGGCGGGGCTCTTCTCCGAGCAGTACTTC.

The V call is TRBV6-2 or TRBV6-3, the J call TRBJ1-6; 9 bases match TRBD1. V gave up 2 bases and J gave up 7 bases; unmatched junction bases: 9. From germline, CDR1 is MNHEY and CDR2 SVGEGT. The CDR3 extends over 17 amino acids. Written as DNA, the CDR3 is TGTGCCAGCAGTTACCTACCGGGACAGGGCTTCAATTCACCCCTCCACTTT. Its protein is CASSYLPGQGFNSPLHF.

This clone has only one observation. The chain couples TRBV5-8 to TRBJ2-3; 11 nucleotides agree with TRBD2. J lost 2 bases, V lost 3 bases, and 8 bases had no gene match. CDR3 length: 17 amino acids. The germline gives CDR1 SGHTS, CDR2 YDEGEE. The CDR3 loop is CASSSIAGGPSTDTQYF. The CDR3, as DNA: TGTGCCAGCAGCTCGATAGCGGGGGGGCCATCCACAGATACGCAGTATTTT. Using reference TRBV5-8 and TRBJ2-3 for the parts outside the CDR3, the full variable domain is EAGVTQSPTHLIKTRGQQATLRCSPISGHTSVYWYQQALGLGLQFLLWYDEGEERNRGNFPPRFSGRQFPNYSSELNVNALELEDSALYLCASSSIAGGPSTDTQYFGPGTRLTVL.

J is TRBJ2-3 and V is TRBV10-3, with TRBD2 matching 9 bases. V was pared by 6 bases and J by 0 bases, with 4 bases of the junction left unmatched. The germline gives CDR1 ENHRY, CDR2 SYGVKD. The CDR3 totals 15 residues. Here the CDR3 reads CAIRMTSGSTDTQYF. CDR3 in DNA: TGTGCCATCAGAATGACTAGCGGTAGCACAGATACGCAGTATTTT.